This T cell receptor beta chain stems from a study of T-cell reconstitution after alpha-beta-depleted transplantation in children. V lost 1 base and J lost 6; bases outside the gene matches: 6. Per the germline V gene, CDR1 is SGHTA and CDR2 is FQGNSA. The CDR3 totals 14 residues. This clonotype has a count of ten or more. Its cognate antigen is unknown. This sample's TCRbeta library carried unique molecular identifier barcodes. TCRdb used MiXCR to reprocess the PCR reads, holding one entry per CDR3 protein. The data show around 190,000 distinct CDR3 sequences, approximately 6.9% seen once. Study findings and constraints: It was reported that alpha-beta T cells came from several hundred expanded graft clones (about two months after transplant). T-cell counts and diversity were attributed mostly to newly produced T cells one year after transplant.

The chain has TRBV7-2 and TRBJ2-7; TRBD1 agrees at 7 bases. This material consisted of PBMCs, taken before TCRalphabeta/CD19-depleted stem cell transplant. The receptor comes from a boy between 2 and 10 years old with acute lymphoblastic leukemia, due to receive a stem cell transplant. Written as DNA, the CDR3 is TGTGCCAGCAGCTTAGACCAGGGGGTACGCGAGCAGTACTTC. Its translation: CASSLDQGVREQYF.